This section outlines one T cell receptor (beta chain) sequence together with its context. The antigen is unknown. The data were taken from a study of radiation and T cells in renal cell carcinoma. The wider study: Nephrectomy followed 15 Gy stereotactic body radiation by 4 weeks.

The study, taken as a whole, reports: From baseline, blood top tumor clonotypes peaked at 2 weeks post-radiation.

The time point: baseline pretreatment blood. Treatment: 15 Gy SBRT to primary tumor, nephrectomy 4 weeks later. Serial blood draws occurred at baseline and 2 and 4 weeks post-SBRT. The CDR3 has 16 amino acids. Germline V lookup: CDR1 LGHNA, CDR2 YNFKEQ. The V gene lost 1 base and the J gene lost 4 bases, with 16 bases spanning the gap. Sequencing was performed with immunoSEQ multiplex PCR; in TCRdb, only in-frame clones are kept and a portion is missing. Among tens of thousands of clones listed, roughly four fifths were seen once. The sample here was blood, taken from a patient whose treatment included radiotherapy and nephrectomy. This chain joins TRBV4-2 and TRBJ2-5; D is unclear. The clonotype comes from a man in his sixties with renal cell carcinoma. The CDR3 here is CASSQGPAPARETQYF. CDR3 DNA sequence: TGTGCCAGCAGCCAAGGTCCAGCACCCGCGAGAGAGACCCAGTACTTC.